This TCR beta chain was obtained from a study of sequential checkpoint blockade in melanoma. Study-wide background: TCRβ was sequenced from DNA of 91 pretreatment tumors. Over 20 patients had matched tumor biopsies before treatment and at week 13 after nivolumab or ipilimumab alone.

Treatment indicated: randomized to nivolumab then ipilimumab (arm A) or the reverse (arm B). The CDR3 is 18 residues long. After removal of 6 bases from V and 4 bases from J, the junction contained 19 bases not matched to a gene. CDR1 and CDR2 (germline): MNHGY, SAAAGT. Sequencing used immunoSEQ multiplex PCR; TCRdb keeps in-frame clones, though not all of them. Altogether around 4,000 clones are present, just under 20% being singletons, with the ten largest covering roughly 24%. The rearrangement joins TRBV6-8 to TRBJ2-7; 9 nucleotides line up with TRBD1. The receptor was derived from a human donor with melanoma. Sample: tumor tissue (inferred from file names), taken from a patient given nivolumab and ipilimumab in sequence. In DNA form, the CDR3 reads TGTGCCAGCAGCCCCCCTTTAATCCCGGGACAGGGTGTTTACGAGCAGTACGTC. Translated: CASSPPLIPGQGVYEQYV.